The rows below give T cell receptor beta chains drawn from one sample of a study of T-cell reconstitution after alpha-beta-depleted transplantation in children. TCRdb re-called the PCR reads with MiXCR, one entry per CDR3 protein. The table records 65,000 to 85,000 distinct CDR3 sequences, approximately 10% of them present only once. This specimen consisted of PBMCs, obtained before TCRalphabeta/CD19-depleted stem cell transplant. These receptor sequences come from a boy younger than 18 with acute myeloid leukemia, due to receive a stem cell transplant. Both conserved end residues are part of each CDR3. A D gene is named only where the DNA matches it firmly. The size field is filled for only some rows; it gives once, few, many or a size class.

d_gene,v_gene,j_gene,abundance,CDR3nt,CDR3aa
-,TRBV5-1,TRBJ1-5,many,TGCGCCAGCAGCTTGGTTGGAGGGCAGGAACAGCCCCAGCATTTT,CASSLVGGQEQPQHF
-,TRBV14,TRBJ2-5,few,TGTGCCAGCAGCCAGCCAGGAGCGCCGGGGTCCCAGTACTTC,CASSQPGAPGSQYF
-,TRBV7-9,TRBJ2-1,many,TGTGCCAGCAGTCAGGGTGACGGTGAGCAGTTCTTC,CASSQGDGEQFF
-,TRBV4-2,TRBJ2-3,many,TGTGCCAGCAGCGGACCCCAGGGGACCCCAGGCTCGGCGGGATACAAGGATACGCAGTATTTT,CASSGPQGTPGSAGYKDTQYF
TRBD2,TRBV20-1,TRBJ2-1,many,TGCAGTGCTAGAGATCTTAGCGGGGGGGGCAATGAGCAGTTCTTC,CSARDLSGGGNEQFF
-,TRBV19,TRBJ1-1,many,TGTGCCACTTCCGGGGGTTACACTGAAGCTTTCTTT,CATSGGYTEAFF
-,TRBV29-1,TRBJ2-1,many,TGCAGCGTTGAGAAACCGGGCTCCTACAATGAGCAGTTCTTC,CSVEKPGSYNEQFF
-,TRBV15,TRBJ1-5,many,TGTGCCACCAGCAGAGATACCAGGAGCAATCAGCCCCAGCATTTT,CATSRDTRSNQPQHF
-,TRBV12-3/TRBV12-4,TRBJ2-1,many,TGTGCCAGCAGTTCCGGCAGGCGGCTGTACAATGAGCAGTTCTTC,CASSSGRRLYNEQFF
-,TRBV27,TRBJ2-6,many,TGTGCCAGCAGTTTTGATCCCTTCTCTGGGGCCAACGTCCTGACTTTC,CASSFDPFSGANVLTF
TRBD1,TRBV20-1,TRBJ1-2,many,TGCAGTGCTAGAGGGGCAGGGGGCCCCCTAGGAGGCTACACCTTC,CSARGAGGPLGGYTF
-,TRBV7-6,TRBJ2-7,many,TGTGCCAGCAGCTTAGATCCGGGCCGGTACGAGCAGTACTTC,CASSLDPGRYEQYF
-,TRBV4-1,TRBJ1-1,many,TGCGCCAGCCAGGGACCGCTCAGGGACACTGAAGCTTTCTTT,CASQGPLRDTEAFF
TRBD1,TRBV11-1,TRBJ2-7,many,TGTGCCAGCAGCCCGTCCCGGGACAGCTTTTACGAGCAGTACTTC,CASSPSRDSFYEQYF
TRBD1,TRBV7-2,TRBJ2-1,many,TGTGCCAGCAGCGCACGGACAGGGAACTACAATGAGCAGTTCTTC,CASSARTGNYNEQFF
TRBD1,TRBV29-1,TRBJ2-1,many,TGCAGCGTTCAGACAGGGGGCAATGAGCAGTTCTTC,CSVQTGGNEQFF
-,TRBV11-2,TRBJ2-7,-,TGTGCCAGCAGCCCGGACACCTCCTACGAGCAGTACTTC,CASSPDTSYEQYF
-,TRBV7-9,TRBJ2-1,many,TGTGCCAGCAGCTCCGGGACTGCCGACAATGAGCAGTTCTTC,CASSSGTADNEQFF
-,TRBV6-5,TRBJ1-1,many,TGTGCCAGCAGTTACTTGACAGGCATGAACACTGAAGCTTTCTTT,CASSYLTGMNTEAFF
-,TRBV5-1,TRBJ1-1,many,TGCGCCAGCAGCTTGGCCGGCAGGGGAAGCACTGAAGCTTTCTTT,CASSLAGRGSTEAFF
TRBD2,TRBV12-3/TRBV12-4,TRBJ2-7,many,TGTGCCAGCAGTTTGAGGGCGGGGACTAGCGGGGCCGAGCAGTACTTC,CASSLRAGTSGAEQYF
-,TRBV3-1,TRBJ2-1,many,TGTGCCAGCAGACTAGGCTCCTACAATGAGCAGTTCTTC,CASRLGSYNEQFF
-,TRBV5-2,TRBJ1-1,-,TGTGCCAGCAGCTTGAAACTGAACACTGAAGCTTTCTTT,CASSLKLNTEAFF
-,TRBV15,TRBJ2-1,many,TGTGCCACCAGCAGAGTGACCAATGAGCAGTTCTTC,CATSRVTNEQFF
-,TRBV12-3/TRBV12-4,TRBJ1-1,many,TGTGCCAGCAGTGGGCAGGGGTTAAGGACTGAAGCTTTCTTT,CASSGQGLRTEAFF
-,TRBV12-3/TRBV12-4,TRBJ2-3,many,TGTGCCAGCAGTTTTTTGGTCCCTGATACGCAGTATTTT,CASSFLVPDTQYF
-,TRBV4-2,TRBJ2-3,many,TGTGCCAGCAGCCAAGCTAGGAGGGCAGATACGCAGTATTTT,CASSQARRADTQYF
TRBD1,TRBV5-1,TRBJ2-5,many,TGCGCCAGCAGCTTGATGAGGGGGCGCGGGGAGACCCAGTACTTC,CASSLMRGRGETQYF
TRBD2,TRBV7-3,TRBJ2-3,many,TGTGCCAGCAGCACCGGGACTAGCTTGTATTTT,CASSTGTSLYF
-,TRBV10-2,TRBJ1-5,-,TGCGCCAGCAGTGAGCCTGGGACGGGGCAGCCCCAGCATTTT,CASSEPGTGQPQHF
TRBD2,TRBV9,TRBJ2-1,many,TGTGCCAGCAGCGTGGGGACTAGTCTACAAAGGGAGCAGTTCTTC,CASSVGTSLQREQFF
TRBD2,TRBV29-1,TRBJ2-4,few,TGCAGCGTTGAGGGACTAGTCAGAAACATTCAGTACTTC,CSVEGLVRNIQYF
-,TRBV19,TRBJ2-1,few,TGTGCCAGTAGGACCGCTAGCGCCCTCTCCTACAATGAGCAGTTCTTC,CASRTASALSYNEQFF
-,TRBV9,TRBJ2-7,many,TGTGCCAGCAGCGTAGGAGGCTACGAGCAGTACTTC,CASSVGGYEQYF
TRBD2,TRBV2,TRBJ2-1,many,TGTGCCAGCCATAGGACTAGCGGTGTCGATGAGCAGTTCTTC,CASHRTSGVDEQFF
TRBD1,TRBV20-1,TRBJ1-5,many,TGCAGTGCTAGATTTCAGGGGGGAGGGCCCCAGCATTTT,CSARFQGGGPQHF
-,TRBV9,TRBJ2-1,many,TGTGCCAGCAGCGTAGCGGGTTGGGACCAGCAGTTCTTC,CASSVAGWDQQFF
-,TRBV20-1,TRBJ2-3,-,TGCAGTGCTAGCATATTGGCAGATACGCAGTATTTT,CSASILADTQYF
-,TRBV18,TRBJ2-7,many,TGTGCCAGCTCACCCCGCGGACAGCCGACCTACGAGCAGTACTTC,CASSPRGQPTYEQYF
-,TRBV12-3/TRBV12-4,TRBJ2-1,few,TGTGCCAGCAGCACTGTTCGGGGACGGTACAATGAGCAGTTCTTC,CASSTVRGRYNEQFF
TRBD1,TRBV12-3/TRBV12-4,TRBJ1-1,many,TGTGCCAGCAGTTTAACAGGGGGTTTGAACACTGAAGCTTTCTTT,CASSLTGGLNTEAFF
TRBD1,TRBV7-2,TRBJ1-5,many,TGTGCCAGCAGCCCCAACAGGGGGCCGGGTCAGCCCCAGCATTTT,CASSPNRGPGQPQHF
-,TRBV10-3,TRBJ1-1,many,TGTGCCATCAGTGGCGCAGTAAGCACTGAAGCTTTCTTT,CAISGAVSTEAFF
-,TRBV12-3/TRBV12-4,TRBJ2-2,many,TGTGCCAGCAGTTTAAACGCGAGGGGAGCCACCGGGGAGCTGTTTTTT,CASSLNARGATGELFF
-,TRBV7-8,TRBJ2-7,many,TGTGCCAGCAGCTTACAGGGCCCGAGGAGGGAAAGGGACGAGCAGTACTTC,CASSLQGPRRERDEQYF
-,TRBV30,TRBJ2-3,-,TGTGCCTGGAGTATTACTAGGGGGGATACGCAGTATTTT,CAWSITRGDTQYF
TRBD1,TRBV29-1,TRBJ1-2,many,TGCAGCGTTGATGGTCGGGACAGCGGTGGCTACACCTTC,CSVDGRDSGGYTF
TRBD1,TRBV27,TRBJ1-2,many,TGTGCCAGCAGTCTAATGACAGGGGGCGGCTACACCTTC,CASSLMTGGGYTF